One and the same sample provided the 2 T cell receptor beta chains below, sequenced in a study of technical replicates of blood from a handful of donors. TCRdb keeps only in-frame clones here, not all; method: immunoSEQ multiplex PCR. The sample contains 70,000 to 80,000 clones, about 92% of which appear only once. The sample was T cells isolated from PBMCs. The source is a human donor in good health.

The rearrangement links TRBV9 to TRBJ1-2; 9 bases are a match to TRBD1. Unmatched junction bases numbered 12, after V lost 2 bases and J lost 4 bases. Germline assignment: CDR1 SGDLS and CDR2 YYNGEE. The CDR3 spans 17 residues. The CDR3 is CASSVSLPGQGSYGYTF. CDR3 coding DNA: TGTGCCAGCAGCGTTTCGCTCCCGGGACAGGGATCCTATGGCTACACCTTC.

V gene TRBV7-8 combines with J gene TRBJ2-3, with 12 bases matching TRBD2. The germline CDR1 and CDR2 sequences are SGHVS and FQNEAQ. Germline trimming cut 5 bases from V and 3 bases from J; bases unmatched to any gene: 0. The CDR3 extends over 14 amino acids. DNA for the CDR3: TGTGCCAGCAGCACTAGCGGGAGGACAGATACGCAGTATTTT. Translating gives CASSTSGRTDTQYF. Looking up the rest from reference TRBV7-8 and TRBJ2-3 gives the full variable domain: GAGVSQSPRYKVAKRGQDVALRCDPISGHVSLFWYQQALGQGPEFLTYFQNEAQLDKSGLPSDRFFAERPEGSVSTLKIQRTQQEDSAVYLCASSTSGRTDTQYFGPGTRLTVL.